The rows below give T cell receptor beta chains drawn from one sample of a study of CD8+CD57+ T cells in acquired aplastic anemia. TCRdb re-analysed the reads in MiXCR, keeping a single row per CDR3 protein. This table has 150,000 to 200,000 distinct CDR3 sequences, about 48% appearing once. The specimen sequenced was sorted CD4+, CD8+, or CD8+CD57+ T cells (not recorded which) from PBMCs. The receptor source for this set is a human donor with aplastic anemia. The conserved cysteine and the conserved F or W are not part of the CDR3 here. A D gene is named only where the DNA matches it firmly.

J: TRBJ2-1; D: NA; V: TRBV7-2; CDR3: ASSLATSNDEQF
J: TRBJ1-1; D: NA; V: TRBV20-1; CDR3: SASGLTSRADAF
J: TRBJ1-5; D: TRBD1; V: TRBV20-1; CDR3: SADAKTGGEQPQH
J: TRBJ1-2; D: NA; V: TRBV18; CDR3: ASSSPGVGYT
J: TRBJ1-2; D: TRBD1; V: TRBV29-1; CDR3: SVYGQGNGYT
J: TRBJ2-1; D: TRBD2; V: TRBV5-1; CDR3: ASSFGGGANNEQF
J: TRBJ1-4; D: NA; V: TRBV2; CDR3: ASRGTKVEKLF
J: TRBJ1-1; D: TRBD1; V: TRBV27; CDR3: ASRADRDARRTEAF
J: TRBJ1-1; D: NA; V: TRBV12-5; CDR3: ASGGTGNTEAF
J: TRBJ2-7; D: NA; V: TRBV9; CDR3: ASSVGGGGTYEQY
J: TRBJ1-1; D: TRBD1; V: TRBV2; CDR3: ASSARQGALEAF
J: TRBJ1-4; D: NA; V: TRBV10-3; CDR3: AISARAQGNEKLF
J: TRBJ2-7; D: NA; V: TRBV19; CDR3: ASSIAGGTATYEQY
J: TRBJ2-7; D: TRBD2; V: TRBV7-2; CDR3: ASSLAWSSGSYEQY
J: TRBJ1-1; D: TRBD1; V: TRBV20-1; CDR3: SASQGVDAEAF
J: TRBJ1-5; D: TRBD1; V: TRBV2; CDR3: ASSVRTGGSQPQH
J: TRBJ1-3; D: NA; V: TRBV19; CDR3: ASSIRPPGLGNTIY
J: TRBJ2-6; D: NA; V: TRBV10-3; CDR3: ATGSSSGANVLT
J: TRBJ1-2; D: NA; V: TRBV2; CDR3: ASAKGA
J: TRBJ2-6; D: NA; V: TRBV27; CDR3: ASRRVKVTANVLT
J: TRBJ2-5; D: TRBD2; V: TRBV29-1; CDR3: SQEASGRQETQY
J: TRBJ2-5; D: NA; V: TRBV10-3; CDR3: AIKSGSPRETQY
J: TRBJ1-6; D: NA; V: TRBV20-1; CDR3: SARADPVSH
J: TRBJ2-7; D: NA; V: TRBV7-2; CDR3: ASSRSLSYEQY
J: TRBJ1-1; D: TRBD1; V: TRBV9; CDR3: ASSVSPDRGRTEAF
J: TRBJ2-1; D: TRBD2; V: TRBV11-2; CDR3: ASSHRGGERLYNEQF
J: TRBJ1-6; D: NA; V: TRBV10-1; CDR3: AIKMTSSSDSPLH
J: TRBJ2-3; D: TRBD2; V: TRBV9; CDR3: ASSPSGGGSTDTQY
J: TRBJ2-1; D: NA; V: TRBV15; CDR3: ATSRDYDGSWPEQF
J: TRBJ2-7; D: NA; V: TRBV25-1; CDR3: ASSGGLAYEQY
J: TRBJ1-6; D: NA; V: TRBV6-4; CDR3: ASSDSIIGSPLH
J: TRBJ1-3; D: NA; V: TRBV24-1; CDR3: ATSDGTASGNTIY
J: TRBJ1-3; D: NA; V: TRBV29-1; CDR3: SVEPAYSGNTIY
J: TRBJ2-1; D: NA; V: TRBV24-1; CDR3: ATSDLALGRGEQF
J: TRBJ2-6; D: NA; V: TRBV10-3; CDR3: AISDVFSGANVLT
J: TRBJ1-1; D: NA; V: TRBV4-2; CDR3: ASSHDGTTGWNTEAF
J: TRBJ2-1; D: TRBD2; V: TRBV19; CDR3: ASIKVAGGLNNEQF